The 18 T cell receptor beta chains below were found in one sample sequenced in a study of Ad26.COV2.S vaccination and SARS-CoV-2 variants. The assay was immunoSEQ multiplex PCR, and TCRdb's table has in-frame clones only and misses some. The table records around 450,000 clones, about 88% of them present only once. Documented treatment: about 20 received Ad26.COV2.S at low or high dose, single or two shots; about five received placebo; per-sample allocation not given. Sampling took place 63 days after the first vaccine or placebo injection. The material sequenced was peripheral blood, taken in a trial of Ad26.COV2.S vaccine versus placebo. The receptors were gathered from a person between 18 and 65 years old who received the Ad26.COV2.S COVID-19 vaccine or a placebo.

The chain couples TRBV5-6 to TRBJ1-6, with 7 bases that match TRBD1. V trimming: 4 bases; J trimming: 13 bases; junction bases outside the gene matches: 8. Germline V gene data show CDR1 as SGHDT and CDR2 as YYEEEE. The CDR3 extends over 13 amino acids. The CDR3 loop is CASSAQGYSPLHF. The CDR3 DNA reads as TGTGCCAGCAGCGCACAGGGGTACTCGCCCCTCCACTTT.

The chain employs TRBV7-9 and TRBJ1-1; 7 bases fit TRBD1. CDR3 length: 14 amino acids. V trimming: 5 bases; J trimming: 3 bases; junction bases outside the gene matches: 6. Looked up from germline, CDR1 is SEHNR and CDR2 is FQNEAQ (reference sequence). As DNA, the CDR3 is TGTGCCAGCAGCCTCAATCAGGGGGACACTGAAGCTTTCTTT. This gives the protein CASSLNQGDTEAFF.

This clone was detected only once. The chain employs TRBV9 and TRBJ2-1, with TRBD1 identical over 9 bases. The trim removed 2 bases at V and 5 bases at J, leaving 11 bases unmatched. The CDR3 runs 17 residues. Germline V gene sequence: CDR1 SGDLS, CDR2 YYNGEE. The CDR3 coding sequence is TGTGCCAGCAGCGTTCTCGGTGGGACAGGGCCAAACAATGAGCAGTTCTTC. Encoded protein: CASSVLGGTGPNNEQFF.

V gene TRBV4-3 combines with J gene TRBJ2-7, with 9 bases identical to TRBD1. V lost 6 bases, J lost 2 bases, and 8 bases stayed unmatched. The CDR3 consists of 15 residues. Germline values: CDR1 LGHNA, CDR2 YSLEER. The CDR3 coding sequence is TGCGCCAGCAGTCCGACCGGGACAGGGCCCTACGAGCAGTACGTC. Amino acids: CASSPTGTGPYEQYV.

The CDR3, as DNA: TGTGCCAGCAGCACCCCCCGTGGAGGTAATGAGCAGTTCTTC. It codes for CASSTPRGGNEQFF. This sequence joins TRBV11-2 and TRBJ2-1; maybe TRBD2 (5 bases). CDR1 is SGHAT and CDR2 is FQNNGV in the germline V gene. There are 14 residues in the CDR3. Trimming cost V 5 bases and J 7 bases, with 15 bases left between them.

The rearrangement uses TRBV4-3 and TRBJ1-1, with D uncertain. The CDR3 runs to 16 residues. Germline CDR1 LGHNA, CDR2 YSLEER. V was shortened by 1 base and J by 1 base, with 13 bases between the two germline ends. The CDR3 bases are TGCGCCAGCAGCCAAGTTTTCGGAGGCAGGAACACTGAAGCTTTCTTT. It codes for CASSQVFGGRNTEAFF.

This clone is a singleton in its sample. The rearrangement joins TRBV6-1 to TRBJ1-1, with a possible D match to TRBD1 (6 bases). Germline CDR1 is MNHNS and CDR2 is SASEGT. The V end lost 2 bases, the J end lost 5 bases, and 15 bases lay between the germline ends. CDR3 length equals 15 residues. The CDR3 sequence is CASSEWGREGTEAFF. The CDR3 DNA reads TGTGCCAGCAGTGAATGGGGGCGGGAAGGGACTGAAGCTTTCTTT.

The chain links TRBV3-1 (or the pseudogene TRBV3-2) to TRBJ1-1; perhaps TRBD1 as D (6 bases). Germline-derived CDR1 and CDR2 are LGHDT and YNNKEL (reference sequence). The CDR3 is made up of 13 amino acids. V was pared by 7 bases and J by 11 bases, with 20 bases between. The CDR3 region is CASTLRGGGRAFF. The DNA of the CDR3 is TGTGCCAGCACCTTAAGAGGGGGGGGCAGGGCTTTCTTT.

This CDR3 is CASSYEAETYEQYV. The CDR3 DNA reads as TGTGCCAGCAGCTACGAAGCGGAAACCTACGAGCAGTACGTC. The J gene is TRBJ2-7, the V gene TRBV11-3; perhaps TRBD2 as D (5 bases). Germline assignment: CDR1 SGHNT and CDR2 YENEEA. Trimming cost V 4 bases and J 2 bases, with 12 bases left between them. The CDR3 totals 14 residues.

The chain uses TRBV7-9 and TRBJ1-1; tentatively, D is TRBD1 (5 bases). The V gene lost 3 bases and the J gene lost 5 bases, with 10 bases spanning the gap. Germline V gives CDR1 SEHNR, CDR2 FQNEAQ (reference sequence). There are 13 residues in the CDR3. The CDR3 sequence is CASSLGRRTEAFF. CDR3 DNA: TGTGCCAGCAGCTTGGGGCGGAGGACTGAAGCTTTCTTT.

This sequence joins TRBV19 and TRBJ1-4; no clear D gene. Germline CDR1 is LNHDA and CDR2 is SQIVND (reference sequence). V lost 7 bases, J lost 8 bases, and 14 bases lay in between. The CDR3 runs 13 residues. CDR3 in DNA: TGTGCCAGTATGCAGAGGCTGGCGGAAAAACTGTTTTTT. This encodes CASMQRLAEKLFF.

Here the CDR3 DNA reads TGTGCCAGCAGTTACCCTACCGAGCCCGAGCAGTACTTC. This gives the protein CASSYPTEPEQYF. The chain recombines TRBV6-2 or TRBV6-3 with TRBJ2-7; no clear D. The germline CDR1 and CDR2 sequences are MNHEY and SVGEGT. The CDR3 length is 13 residues. V was trimmed by 2 bases and J by 6 bases, leaving 11 bases between them.

This chain connects TRBV25-1 to TRBJ2-3, with 9 bases fitting TRBD2. CDR3 length equals 14 residues. From germline, CDR1 is MGHDK and CDR2 SYGVNS. V shed 4 bases and J 3 bases; nucleotides not matched to a gene: 2. The DNA for the CDR3 is TGTGCCAGCAGTGTTAGCGGGAGTACAGATACGCAGTATTTT. This translates into CASSVSGSTDTQYF.

V gene TRBV5-1 combines with J gene TRBJ2-1, with 8 bases identical to TRBD2. The CDR3 runs to 17 residues. With V trimmed by 4 bases and J by 7 bases, 16 bases remained unmatched. Per the germline V gene, CDR1 is SGHRS and CDR2 is YFSETQ. The CDR3 reads CASSLTPIGGAGNEQFF. CDR3 DNA sequence: TGCGCCAGCAGCCTGACCCCGATCGGGGGGGCGGGGAATGAGCAGTTCTTC.

The CDR3 DNA reads as TGTGCCAGTGCACGCCAGGGAAACACTGAAGCTTTCTTT. Amino acids: CASARQGNTEAFF. The rearrangement joins TRBV3-1 (or the pseudogene TRBV3-2) to TRBJ1-1, with a possible D match to TRBD1 (5 bases). CDR1 is LGHDT and CDR2 is YNNKEL in the germline V gene (reference sequence). Trimming stripped 9 bases from V and 2 bases from J, with 13 bases between. The CDR3 spans 13 residues.

This rearrangement joins TRBV5-1 to TRBJ2-3, with D uncertain. The CDR3 runs 16 residues. CDR1 and CDR2 (germline): SGHRS, YFSETQ. Between the trimmed V and J ends, which lost 4 bases and 0 bases, there was a span of 15 bases. The CDR3 spells CASSIRDGTSTDTQYF. The DNA of the CDR3 is TGCGCCAGCAGCATCCGTGACGGCACTAGCACAGATACGCAGTATTTT.

This clone was seen a handful of times. The chain combines TRBV10-3 with TRBJ2-1; the D is unclear. The CDR3 contains 16 residues. Germline lookup yields CDR1 ENHRY and CDR2 SYGVKD. Trimming cost V 2 bases and J 0 bases, with 11 bases left between them. This chain's CDR3 is CAISEQAMSSYNEQFF. CDR3 DNA: TGTGCCATCAGTGAGCAAGCGATGAGCTCCTACAATGAGCAGTTCTTC.

This chain connects TRBV5-4 to TRBJ2-7, with D possibly matching TRBD1 (6 bases). The CDR3 runs 15 residues. The ends were cut back, 0 bases at V and 1 base at J, with 11 bases in the middle. CDR1 and CDR2 (germline): SGHNT, YYREEE (reference sequence). The CDR3 loop is CASSLEQGLSYEQYF. CDR3 DNA: TGTGCCAGCAGCTTGGAACAGGGCTTATCCTACGAGCAGTACTTC. The full variable domain, rest sourced from reference TRBV5-4 and TRBJ2-7, is ETGVTQSPTHLIKTRGQQVTLRCSSQSGHNTVSWYQQALGQGPQFIFQYYREEENGRGNFPPRFSGLQFPNYSSELNVNALELDDSALYLCASSLEQGLSYEQYFGPGTRLTVT.